This T cell receptor beta chain derives from a study of cytomegalovirus exposure and HLA in healthy donors. Study context: Around 78 million unique TCR sequences came from HLA-typed donors in an early release. General observations from the study: Trimming of TCR beta V- and J-genes showed a link, identified in a later analysis, to a missense DCLRE1C variant. There were some public TCRs occurring in many donors, but most TCR sequences were rare. Most TCR beta V segments were productive about 90% or about 30% of the time in an earlier analysis.

With 60 Vbeta and 13 Jbeta primers, the PCR was carried out. Repertoires were generated with immunoSEQ multiplex PCR, while TCRdb's copy carries only in-frame clones and drops some. The table has approximately 180,000 clones, 81% seen once; the top ten hold just under 5%. Concerning this clone itself: What it binds is not known.

The length of the CDR3 is 16 residues. The V gene's germline CDR1 is SEHNR and CDR2 FQNEAQ (reference sequence). The trim removed 5 bases at V and 0 bases at J, leaving 9 bases unmatched. This sequence was found in a woman aged 18-29 years in good health and CMV-seropositive. What was sequenced was PBMCs. The chain links TRBV7-9 to TRBJ1-2, with 7 bases identical to TRBD1. CDR3 DNA: TGTGCCAGCAGCCCCGGGACAGTAATTACTAACTATGGCTACACCTTC. This sequence encodes CASSPGTVITNYGYTF. The full variable domain, rest sourced from reference TRBV7-9 and TRBJ1-2, is DTGVSQNPRHKITKRGQNVTFRCDPISEHNRLYWYRQTLGQGPEFLTYFQNEAQLEKSRLLSDRFSAERPKGSFSTLEIQRTEQGDSAMYLCASSPGTVITNYGYTFGSGTRLTVV.